Shown below are 5 T cell receptor beta chains from a single sample sequenced in a study of blood T cell repertoires in COVID-19. TCRdb keeps only in-frame clones here, not all; method: immunoSEQ multiplex PCR. The table includes around 100,000 clones, 80% to 90% detected once. Sequenced input: peripheral blood. Receptors originate from a woman of 80 years or more with acute or convalescent COVID-19.

The genes are TRBV27 and TRBJ2-5; tentative D call: TRBD2 (6 bases). Trimming stripped 3 bases from V and 5 bases from J, with 13 bases between. Germline V CDR1 and CDR2: MNHEY, SMNVEV (reference sequence). The CDR3 runs 14 residues. In DNA form, the CDR3 reads TGTGCCAGCAGTTTTCGGGGGATGGCGGAGACCCAGTACTTC. This codes for CASSFRGMAETQYF.

The chain carries TRBV6-5 and TRBJ2-5; 8 bases line up with TRBD1. The V and J ends lost 5 bases and 2 bases, in that order; junction bases with no gene match: 4. Germline assignment: CDR1 MNHEY and CDR2 SVGAGI. This CDR3 comprises 14 residues. DNA for the CDR3: TGTGCCAGCAGTCCGACAGGGGTGCAAGAGACCCAGTACTTC. Its translation: CASSPTGVQETQYF.

The chain couples TRBV29-1 to TRBJ1-2; D ambiguous. Trimming shortened V by 2 bases and J by 4 bases, and 11 bases separated the two germline ends. From germline, CDR1 is SQVTM and CDR2 ANQGSEA. The CDR3 is 13 residues long. The CDR3 DNA follows: TGCAGCGTTGAATGGTCTATTGGCTATGGCTACACCTTC. It translates to CSVEWSIGYGYTF.

V is TRBV11-3 and J is TRBJ1-1; the D is unclear. This CDR3 is 14 amino acids long. Per the germline V gene, CDR1 is SGHNT and CDR2 is YENEEA. Trimming cost V 5 bases and J 0 bases, with 10 bases left between them. This chain's CDR3 is CASSDGLMNTEAFF. CDR3 coding DNA: TGTGCCAGCAGCGATGGACTGATGAACACTGAAGCTTTCTTT.

The V gene is TRBV7-6, the J gene TRBJ1-2; D remains ambiguous. Trimming left V 1 base short and J 7 bases short, with 13 bases between. The germline V gene encodes CDR1 SGHVS and CDR2 FNYEAQ. CDR3 length: 14 residues. CDR3 sequence (DNA): TGTGCCAGCAGCTTAGAGGCCCATGGGAGTGGCTACACCTTC. Translating gives CASSLEAHGSGYTF.